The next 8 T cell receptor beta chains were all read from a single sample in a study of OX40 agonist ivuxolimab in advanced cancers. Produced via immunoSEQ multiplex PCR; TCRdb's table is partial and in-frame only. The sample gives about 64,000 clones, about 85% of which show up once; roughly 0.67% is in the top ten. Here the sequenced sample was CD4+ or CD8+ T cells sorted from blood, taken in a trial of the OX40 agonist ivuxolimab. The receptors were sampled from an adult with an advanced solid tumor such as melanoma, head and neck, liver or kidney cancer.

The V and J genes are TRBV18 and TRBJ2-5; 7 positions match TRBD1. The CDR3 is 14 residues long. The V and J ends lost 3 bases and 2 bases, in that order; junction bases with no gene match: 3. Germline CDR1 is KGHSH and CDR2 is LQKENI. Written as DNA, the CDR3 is TGTGCCAGCTCACCGACAGGGATACAAGAGACCCAGTACTTC. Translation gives CASSPTGIQETQYF. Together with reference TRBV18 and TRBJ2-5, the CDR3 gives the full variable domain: NAGVMQNPRHLVRRRGQEARLRCSPMKGHSHVYWYRQLPEEGLKFMVYLQKENIIDESGMPKERFSAEFPKEGPSILRIQQVVRGDSAAYFCASSPTGIQETQYFGPGTRLLVL.

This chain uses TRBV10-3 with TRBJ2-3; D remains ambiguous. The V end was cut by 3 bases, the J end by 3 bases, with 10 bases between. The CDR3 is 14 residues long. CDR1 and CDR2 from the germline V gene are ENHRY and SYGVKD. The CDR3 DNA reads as TGTGCCATCAGTGATGGGGTAGCAACAGATACGCAGTATTTT. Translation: CAISDGVATDTQYF.

The CDR3 nucleotides read TGTGCCAGCAGCCACACCGGGACAGCAAGCTTGGGTGGCTACACCTTC. This translates into CASSHTGTASLGGYTF. This chain connects TRBV11-2 to TRBJ1-2; TRBD1 aligns across 7 bases. The J segment lost 7 bases and the V segment lost 5 bases, leaving 16 bases of the junction unmatched. The CDR3 runs to 16 residues. Germline V CDR1 and CDR2: SGHAT, FQNNGV.

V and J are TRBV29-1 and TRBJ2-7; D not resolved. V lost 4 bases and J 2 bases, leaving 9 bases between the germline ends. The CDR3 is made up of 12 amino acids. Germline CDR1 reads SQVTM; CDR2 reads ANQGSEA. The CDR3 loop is CSVGLGTYEQYF. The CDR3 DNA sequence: TGCAGCGTTGGTTTGGGAACCTACGAGCAGTACTTC.

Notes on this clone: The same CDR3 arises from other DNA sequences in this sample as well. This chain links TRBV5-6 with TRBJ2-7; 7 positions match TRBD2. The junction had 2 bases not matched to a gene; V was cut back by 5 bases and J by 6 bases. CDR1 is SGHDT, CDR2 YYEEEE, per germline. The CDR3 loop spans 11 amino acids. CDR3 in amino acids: CASRGGSEQYF. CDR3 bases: TGTGCCAGCAGGGGGGGGTCCGAGCAGTACTTC.

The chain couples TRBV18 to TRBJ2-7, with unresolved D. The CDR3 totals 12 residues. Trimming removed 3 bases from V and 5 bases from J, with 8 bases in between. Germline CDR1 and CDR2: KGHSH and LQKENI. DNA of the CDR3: TGTGCCAGCTCACCGTCAGCCCACGAGCAGTACTTC. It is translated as CASSPSAHEQYF.

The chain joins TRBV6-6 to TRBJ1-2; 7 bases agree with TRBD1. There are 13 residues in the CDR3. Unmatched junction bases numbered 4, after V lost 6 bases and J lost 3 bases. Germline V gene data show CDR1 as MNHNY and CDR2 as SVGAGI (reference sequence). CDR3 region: CASSFQGDYGYTF. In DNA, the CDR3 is TGTGCCAGCAGCTTCCAGGGGGACTATGGCTACACCTTC.

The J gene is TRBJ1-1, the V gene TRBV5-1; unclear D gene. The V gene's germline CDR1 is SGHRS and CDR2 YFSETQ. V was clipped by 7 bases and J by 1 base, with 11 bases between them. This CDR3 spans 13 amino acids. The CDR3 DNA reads TGCGCCAGCGCAAGAACAGCGAACACTGAAGCTTTCTTT. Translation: CASARTANTEAFF.